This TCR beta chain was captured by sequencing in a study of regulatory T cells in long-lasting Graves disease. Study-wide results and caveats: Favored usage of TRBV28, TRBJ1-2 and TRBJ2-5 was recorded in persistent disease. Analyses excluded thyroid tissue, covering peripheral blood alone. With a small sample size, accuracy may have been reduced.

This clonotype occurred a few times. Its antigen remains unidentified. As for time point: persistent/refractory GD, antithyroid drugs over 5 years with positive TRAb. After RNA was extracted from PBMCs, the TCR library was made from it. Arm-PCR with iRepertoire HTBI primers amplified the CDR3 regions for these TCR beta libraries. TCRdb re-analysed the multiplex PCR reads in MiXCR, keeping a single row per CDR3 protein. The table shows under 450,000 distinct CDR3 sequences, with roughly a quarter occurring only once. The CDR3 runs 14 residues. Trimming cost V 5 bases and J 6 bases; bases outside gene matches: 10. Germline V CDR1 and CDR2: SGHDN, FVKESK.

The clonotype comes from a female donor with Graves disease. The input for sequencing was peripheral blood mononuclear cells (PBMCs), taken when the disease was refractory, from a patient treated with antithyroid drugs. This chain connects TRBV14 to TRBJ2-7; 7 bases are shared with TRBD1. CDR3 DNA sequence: TGTGCCAGCAGCGAGACAGGGTTAGGTGGCGAGCAGTACTTC. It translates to CASSETGLGGEQYF.